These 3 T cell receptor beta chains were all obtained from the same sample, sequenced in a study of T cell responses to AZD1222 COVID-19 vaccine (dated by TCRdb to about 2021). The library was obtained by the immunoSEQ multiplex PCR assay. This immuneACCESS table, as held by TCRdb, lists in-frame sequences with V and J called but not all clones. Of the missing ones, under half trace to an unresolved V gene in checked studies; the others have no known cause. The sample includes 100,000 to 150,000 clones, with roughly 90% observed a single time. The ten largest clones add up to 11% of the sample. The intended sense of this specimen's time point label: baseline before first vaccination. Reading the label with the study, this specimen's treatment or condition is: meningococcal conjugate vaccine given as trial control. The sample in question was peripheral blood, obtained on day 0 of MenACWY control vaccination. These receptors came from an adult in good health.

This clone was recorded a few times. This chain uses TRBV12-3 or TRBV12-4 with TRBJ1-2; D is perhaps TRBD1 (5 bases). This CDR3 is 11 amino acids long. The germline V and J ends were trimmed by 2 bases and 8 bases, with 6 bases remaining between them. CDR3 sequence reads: CASSLQGGYTF. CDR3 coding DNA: TGTGCCAGCAGTTTACAGGGCGGCTACACCTTC.

CDR3 protein: CASTLTGDQPQHF. The CDR3 DNA reads as TGTGCCAGCACCTTGACAGGGGATCAGCCCCAGCATTTT. The rearrangement joins TRBV6-5 to TRBJ1-5; TRBD1 aligns across 8 bases. Looked up from germline, CDR1 is MNHEY and CDR2 is SVGAGI. After removal of 7 bases from V and 5 bases from J, the junction contained 4 bases not matched to a gene. The CDR3 has 13 amino acids.

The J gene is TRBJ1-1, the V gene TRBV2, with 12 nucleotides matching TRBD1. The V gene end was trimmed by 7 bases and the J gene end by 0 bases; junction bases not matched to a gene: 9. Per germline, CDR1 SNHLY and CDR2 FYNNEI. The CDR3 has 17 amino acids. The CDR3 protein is CASTEGTGGGMNTEAFF. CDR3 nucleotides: TGTGCCAGCACCGAGGGGACAGGGGGCGGGATGAACACTGAAGCTTTCTTT.